This TCR beta chain is from a study of blood T cell repertoires in COVID-19. The overall study: The study drew acute and convalescent COVID-19 samples from the United States, Italy and Spain. Nucleic acid was either cDNA or gDNA, and it came from T cells, B-cell-depleted T cells, or PBMCs.

In the original workflow: Counts of nucleated cells, estimated from reference gene primer amplification, were obtained. The table came from immunoSEQ multiplex PCR; TCRdb's copy has only in-frame clones and leaves some out. V and J calls and clone size are copied from that table; D and trimming were computed from the DNA. The sample has around 100,000 clones; around 90% are singletons. CDR1 SNHLY and CDR2 FYNNEI come from the germline V gene. Deletions cut 3 bases from V and 7 bases from J, with 19 bases between. The CDR3 runs to 15 residues. Sequencing input: peripheral blood. This receptor was identified in a man aged 18 to 29 with acute or convalescent COVID-19. The rearrangement joins TRBV2 to TRBJ2-7; possibly TRBD1 for D (6 bases). CDR3 residues: CASSDPGHPRREQYF. The CDR3 DNA reads TGTGCCAGCAGTGATCCGGGACACCCCCGGAGAGAGCAGTACTTC.